The 15 T cell receptor beta chains reported below all come from one sample, sequenced in a study of tumor-infiltrating lymphocytes in primary liver carcinoma. Constant-region priming of about 0.5 ug total RNA yielded TCR beta cDNA. Researchers made the TCR beta libraries by running three nested multiplex PCR rounds with slightly modified ARM-PCR. TRBV1-TRBV30 forward primers paired with a C-beta reverse primer were used in the first two PCR rounds, which ran approximately 11 cycles each. TCRdb processed the multiplex PCR reads anew with MiXCR; each CDR3 protein has one entry. Found here are 60,000 or so distinct CDR3 sequences, about two thirds of them singletons; the top ten hold just over 55%. Taking about 17-31 mg of unsorted bulk tissue, the authors co-extracted RNA and DNA. The sequencing input was liver tumor tissue from sampling region 2. Subset given: tumor region T2, inferior pole. The receptors here all came from a man aged 35-49 years with primary liver carcinoma and hepatitis B virus infection.

As concerns this clonotype: A much larger clone differs by one base, so this may be a read error. The chain joins TRBV30 to TRBJ2-1; D not certain. The CDR3 has 11 residues. The germline gives CDR1 GTSNPN, CDR2 SVGIG (reference sequence). CDR3 coding DNA: TGTACCTGGGTGGAATACAATGAGCAGTTCTTC. It specifies CTWVEYNEQFF.

This chain links TRBV11-2 with TRBJ2-1; D perhaps matches TRBD2 (6 bases). V lost 7 bases and J 7 bases, leaving 23 bases between the germline ends. CDR1 SGHAT and CDR2 FQNNGV come from the germline V gene. The CDR3 runs to 16 residues. The CDR3 nucleotides are TGTGCCAGCAACCTAGCGCTCCTAGCAGGAATGAATGAGCAGTTCTTC. Amino acid sequence: CASNLALLAGMNEQFF. Looking up the rest from reference TRBV11-2 and TRBJ2-1 gives the full variable domain: EAGVAQSPRYKIIEKRQSVAFWCNPISGHATLYWYQQILGQGPKLLIQFQNNGVVDDSQLPKDRFSAERLKGVDSTLKIQPAKLEDSAVYLCASNLALLAGMNEQFFGPGTRLTVL.

About this clonotype itself: A junction boundary mismatches the germline segment, possibly from a read error. The chain carries TRBV12-3 or TRBV12-4 and TRBJ2-3, with D possibly matching TRBD2 (6 bases). The CDR3 spans 16 residues. CDR3 bases: TGTGCCAACAGTGCAGAACTAGCCGGAGGGGCAGATACGCAGTATTTT. This translates into CANSAELAGGADTQYF.

This clonotype was seen ten or more times. The V call is TRBV30, the J call TRBJ2-1, with D maybe TRBD2 (5 bases). CDR1 GTSNPN and CDR2 SVGIG come from the germline V gene (reference sequence). With 1 base removed from V and 0 bases from J, the gap between germline ends came to 19 bases. This CDR3 has 18 amino acids. CDR3 amino acids: CAWSGPLLALSSYNEQFF. The DNA for the CDR3 is TGTGCCTGGAGTGGGCCCCTCTTAGCGCTGAGCTCCTACAATGAGCAGTTCTTC.

Details on this clonotype: One end of the junction is discordant with germline, which a read error may explain. The J gene is TRBJ2-2, the V gene TRBV11-2; maybe TRBD2 (6 bases). The germline gives CDR1 SGHAT, CDR2 FQNNGV. There are 15 residues in the CDR3. The CDR3 is CVSSFAGSNIGELFF. The CDR3 DNA reads TGTGTCAGCAGCTTTGCGGGATCGAACATCGGGGAGTTGTTTTTT.

Concerning this clonotype: A clone one base away is much larger, so this may be a read error. This chain uses TRBV10-2 with TRBJ2-7; 10 bases agree with TRBD1. The CDR3 runs to 14 residues. CDR1 is WSHSY and CDR2 is SAAADI in the germline V gene. The CDR3 loop reads CASSRDRGIDDQYF. The CDR3 nucleotides are TGCGCCAGCAGCCGGGACAGGGGTATCGACGATCAGTATTTC.

This clonotype showed up just a few times. The genes are TRBV29-1 and TRBJ1-1, with D uncertain. Germline CDR1 SQVTM, CDR2 ANQGSEA. The V gene lost 0 bases and the J gene lost 7 bases, with 12 bases spanning the gap. The CDR3 contains 13 residues. This CDR3 reads CSVEELGFGEAFF. CDR3 sequence (DNA): TGCAGCGTTGAAGAACTGGGGTTCGGTGAAGCTTTCTTT. The full variable domain, in which reference TRBV29-1 and TRBJ1-1 provide the parts outside the CDR3, is SAVISQKPSRDICQRGTSLTIQCQVDSQVTMMFWYRQQPGQSLTLIATANQGSEATYESGFVIDKFPISRPNLTFSTLTVSNMSPEDSSIYLCSVEELGFGEAFFGQGTRLTVV.

This clonotype was seen a few times. A much larger clone differs by one base, so this may be a read error. The rearrangement uses TRBV7-8 and TRBJ2-1; D is possibly TRBD1 (6 bases). Germline V CDR1 and CDR2: SGHVS, FQNEAQ. This CDR3 contains 16 residues. CDR3 region: CVSSTYRDNPYNEQFF. CDR3 sequence (DNA): TGTGTCAGCAGTACCTACCGGGACAACCCCTACAATGAGCAGTTCTTC.

As concerns this clonotype: A read error may produce the germline difference seen at one junction end. The V gene is TRBV6-1, the J gene TRBJ1-4; D gene unclear. This CDR3 spans 14 amino acids. Per germline, CDR1 MNHNS and CDR2 SASEGT. The CDR3 loop reads CASSAGVSNENLFF. DNA for the CDR3: TGTGCCAGCAGTGCCGGGGTGTCTAATGAAAATCTGTTTTTT.

About this clonotype itself: Mismatch with germline at one junction end may stem from a read error. This chain links TRBV11-2 with TRBJ2-5, with D possibly TRBD2 on 8 matching bases. From germline, CDR1 is SGHAT and CDR2 FQNNGV. The CDR3 contains 16 residues. The CDR3: CVNSQTPGGGTETQYF. The CDR3 DNA sequence: TGTGTCAACAGCCAAACTCCTGGCGGGGGGACAGAGACTCAGTACTTC.

The CDR3 nucleotides are TGTGCCAGCAGCTTAAACCGGAGGCAGGAGACCCAGTACTTC. As protein: CASSLNRRQETQYF. The genes are TRBV11-1 and TRBJ2-5; D might be TRBD2 (5 bases). The CDR3 length is 14 residues. V lost 2 bases, J lost 5 bases, and 12 bases lay in between. Per the germline V gene, CDR1 is SGHAT and CDR2 is FQDESV (reference sequence).

This clonotype has more than one count but fewer than ten. A junction end diverges from the germline sequence, so it may reflect a read error. This chain links TRBV6-5 with TRBJ2-3; 12 bases are a match to TRBD2. The germline V gene encodes CDR1 MNHEY and CDR2 SVGAGI. This CDR3 is built from 15 residues. CDR3 bases: TGTGCCAGCGACCCAGGACTAGCGGGAACAGATACTCAGTATTTT. It is translated as CASDPGLAGTDTQYF.

This clonotype was counted only a few times. One junction end disagrees with the germline gene, perhaps due to a read error. The rearrangement uses TRBV29-1 and TRBJ1-1; D unclear. Germline CDR1 is SQVTM and CDR2 is ANQGSEA. This CDR3 spans 14 amino acids. The CDR3 region is CSVVWIVENTEAFF. The CDR3 region has the DNA TGCAGCGTTGTTTGGATTGTGGAGAACACCGAAGCTTTCTTT. Looking up the rest from reference TRBV29-1 and TRBJ1-1 gives the full variable domain: SAVISQKPSRDICQRGTSLTIQCQVDSQVTMMFWYRQQPGQSLTLIATANQGSEATYESGFVIDKFPISRPNLTFSTLTVSNMSPEDSSIYLCSVVWIVENTEAFFGQGTRLTVV.

This clonotype was seen only a few times. This CDR3 is missing its conserved last phenylalanine or tryptophan, likely due to a read error. The limits of the CDR3 on the DNA are not certain, so only TCRdb's listed CDR3 is given. The chain joins TRBV6-1 to TRBJ2-2. The CDR3 numbers 14 amino acids, ends counted. Germline lookup yields CDR1 MNHNS and CDR2 SASEGT. CDR3 loop: CASSPTVVPGELFS.

With regard to this clonotype: An end of the junction differs from the germline gene, which may be a read error. The gene calls are TRBV5-1 and TRBJ2-3; D is ambiguous. The CDR3 is made up of 14 amino acids. CDR1 is SGHRS and CDR2 is YFSETQ in the germline V gene. The DNA for the CDR3 is TGCGCCTGCAGCTTGTACTTGGGCACAGATACGCAGTATTTT. It translates to CACSLYLGTDTQYF. Full variable domain (remainder filled in from reference TRBV5-1 and TRBJ2-3): KAGVTQTPRYLIKTRGQQVTLSCSPISGHRSVSWYQQTPGQGLQFLFEYFSETQRNKGNFPGRFSGRQFSNSRSEMNVSTLELGDSALYLCACSLYLGTDTQYFGPGTRLTVL.